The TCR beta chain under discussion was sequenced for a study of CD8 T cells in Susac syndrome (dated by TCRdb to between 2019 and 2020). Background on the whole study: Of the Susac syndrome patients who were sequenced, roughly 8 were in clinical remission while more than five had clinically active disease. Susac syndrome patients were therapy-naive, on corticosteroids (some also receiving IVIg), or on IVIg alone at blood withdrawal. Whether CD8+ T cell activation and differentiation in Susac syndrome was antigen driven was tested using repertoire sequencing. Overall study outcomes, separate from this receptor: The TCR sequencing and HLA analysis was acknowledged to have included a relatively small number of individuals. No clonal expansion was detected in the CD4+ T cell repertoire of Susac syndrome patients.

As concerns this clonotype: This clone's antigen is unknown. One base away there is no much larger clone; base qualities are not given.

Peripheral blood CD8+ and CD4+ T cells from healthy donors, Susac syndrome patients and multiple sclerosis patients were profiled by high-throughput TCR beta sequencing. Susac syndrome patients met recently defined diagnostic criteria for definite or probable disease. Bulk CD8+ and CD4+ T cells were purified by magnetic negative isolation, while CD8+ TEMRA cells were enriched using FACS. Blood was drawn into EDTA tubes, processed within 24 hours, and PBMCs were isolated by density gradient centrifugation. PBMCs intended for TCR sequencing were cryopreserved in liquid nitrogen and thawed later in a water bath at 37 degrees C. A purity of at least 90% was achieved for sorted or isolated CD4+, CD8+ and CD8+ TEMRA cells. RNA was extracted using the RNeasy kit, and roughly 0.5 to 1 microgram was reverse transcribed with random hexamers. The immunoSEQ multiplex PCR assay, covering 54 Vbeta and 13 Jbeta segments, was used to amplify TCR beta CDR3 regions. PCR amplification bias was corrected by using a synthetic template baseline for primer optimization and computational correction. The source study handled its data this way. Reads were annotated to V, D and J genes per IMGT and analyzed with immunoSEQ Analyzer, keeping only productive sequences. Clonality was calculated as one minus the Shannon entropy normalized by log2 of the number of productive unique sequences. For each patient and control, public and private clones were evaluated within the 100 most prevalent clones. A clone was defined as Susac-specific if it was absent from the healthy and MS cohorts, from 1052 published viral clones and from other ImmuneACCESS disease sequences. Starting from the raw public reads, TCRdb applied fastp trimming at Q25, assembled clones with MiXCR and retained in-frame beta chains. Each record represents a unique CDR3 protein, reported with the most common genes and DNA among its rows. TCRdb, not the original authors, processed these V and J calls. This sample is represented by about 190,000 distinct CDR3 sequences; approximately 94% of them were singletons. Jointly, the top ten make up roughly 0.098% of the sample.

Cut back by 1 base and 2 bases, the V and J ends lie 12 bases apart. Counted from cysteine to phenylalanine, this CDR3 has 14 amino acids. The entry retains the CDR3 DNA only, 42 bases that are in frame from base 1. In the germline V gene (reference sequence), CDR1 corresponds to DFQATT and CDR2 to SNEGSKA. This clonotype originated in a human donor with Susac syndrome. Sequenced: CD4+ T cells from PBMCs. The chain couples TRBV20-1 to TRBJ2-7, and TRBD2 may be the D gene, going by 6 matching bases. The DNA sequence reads TGCAGTGCTAGAGGTGGGACTTTACCCTACGAGCAGTACTTC. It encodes CSARGGTLPYEQYF.